Here is one T cell receptor (beta chain) with its context. No antigen is known for it. Germline V gene sequence: CDR1 MDHEN, CDR2 SYDVKM. The CDR3 contains 16 residues. J was trimmed by 6 bases and V by 2 bases; bases with no gene match: 9. The sample comes from a study of shared clonotypes between healthy human individuals. About the study: The study used three CD4 naive, three CD4 memory, two CD8 naive and one CD8 memory plate per donor.

The study, taken as a whole, reports: In contrast to clonotypes shared by all four donors, non-shared clonotypes had lower generation probabilities. Between a few donors, naive CD4 clonotypes were shared at a level of approximately 5%.

Only CD45RO-negative cells positively selected for CCR7 counted as naive CD8 cells, so terminally differentiated effector memory CD45RA+ cells were excluded. Healthy HIV-negative adults with no recent acute infections or vaccinations were recruited as donors. Here immunoSEQ multiplex PCR was the method, and the copy in TCRdb shows in-frame clones only, minus some. The table shows about 2.1 million clones, with just over 90% occurring only once. This chain joins TRBV28 and TRBJ2-1, with 8 bases matching TRBD2. This clonotype was sampled from a man in his late teens or twenties in good health. Some clones in this sample may be carry-over from other donors' samples. Sequencing was performed on naive CD8+ T cells from PBMCs. The CDR3 region has the DNA TGTGCCAGCAGTTTAAAGTTGGGAGCGGGAGTCAATGAGCAGTTCTTC. It specifies CASSLKLGAGVNEQFF. The entire variable domain, with the rest obtained from reference TRBV28 and TRBJ2-1, is as follows: DVKVTQSSRYLVKRTGEKVFLECVQDMDHENMFWYRQDPGLGLRLIYFSYDVKMKEKGDIPEGYSVSREKKERFSLILESASTNQTSMYLCASSLKLGAGVNEQFFGPGTRLTVL.